The rows below give T cell receptor beta chains drawn from one sample of a study of CD8 T cells in ankylosing spondylitis. Via MiXCR, TCRdb re-called the 5' RACE reads, giving one row per CDR3 protein. The table records 200,000 or so distinct CDR3 sequences, roughly 13% of them present only once. Source material: blood, either unsorted or a sorted T cell fraction (not recorded which). These receptors came from a female donor with ankylosing spondylitis or in good health (not recorded which). CDR3s include the opening cysteine and the closing phenylalanine or tryptophan. A D gene is named only where the DNA matches it firmly. Rows may omit the clone size; those that give it use once, few, many or a size class.

v_call: TRBV7-9
j_call: TRBJ2-1
d_call: .
clone_size: many
cdr3_aa: CASSRLGTQYNEQFF

v_call: TRBV20-1
j_call: TRBJ2-1
d_call: .
clone_size: .
cdr3_aa: CSAVSGATDEQFF

v_call: TRBV29-1
j_call: TRBJ1-4
d_call: .
clone_size: many
cdr3_aa: CSVTPGAMREKLFF

v_call: TRBV9
j_call: TRBJ2-7
d_call: TRBD1
clone_size: many
cdr3_aa: CASSVTGGAGYEQYF

v_call: TRBV7-2
j_call: TRBJ2-7
d_call: .
clone_size: few
cdr3_aa: CASSRRVSGEQYF

v_call: TRBV27
j_call: TRBJ1-2
d_call: .
clone_size: .
cdr3_aa: CASSLLGVGPDYGYTF

v_call: TRBV27
j_call: TRBJ2-2
d_call: TRBD2
clone_size: many
cdr3_aa: CASSLKAGVNGELFF

v_call: TRBV5-6
j_call: TRBJ2-1
d_call: .
clone_size: few
cdr3_aa: CASEYEGRNEQFF

v_call: TRBV10-3
j_call: TRBJ2-1
d_call: TRBD1
clone_size: .
cdr3_aa: CAISETPVTGPNEQFF

v_call: TRBV4-3
j_call: TRBJ2-7
d_call: TRBD2
clone_size: many
cdr3_aa: CASSQEVRTSGAIEQYF

v_call: TRBV7-2
j_call: TRBJ2-1
d_call: TRBD1
clone_size: many
cdr3_aa: CASSSSGQGRHNEQFF

v_call: TRBV29-1
j_call: TRBJ1-1
d_call: .
clone_size: many
cdr3_aa: CSANGITGGEAFF

v_call: TRBV9
j_call: TRBJ2-1
d_call: .
clone_size: many
cdr3_aa: CASSVGRGSYNEQFF

v_call: TRBV12-3/TRBV12-4
j_call: TRBJ1-1
d_call: .
clone_size: many
cdr3_aa: CASSLNTGGTEAFF

v_call: TRBV20-1
j_call: TRBJ2-3
d_call: .
clone_size: .
cdr3_aa: CSARRLSGNTDAQYF

v_call: TRBV5-1
j_call: TRBJ2-2
d_call: .
clone_size: many
cdr3_aa: CASSLGRRGERGGELFF

v_call: TRBV20-1
j_call: TRBJ1-5
d_call: TRBD1
clone_size: many
cdr3_aa: CSARDPGQGWQPQHF

v_call: TRBV24-1
j_call: TRBJ1-1
d_call: .
clone_size: .
cdr3_aa: CATQPRWGSAGNTEAFF

v_call: TRBV6-5
j_call: TRBJ2-1
d_call: TRBD1
clone_size: .
cdr3_aa: CASRDRGNEQFF

v_call: TRBV4-2
j_call: TRBJ1-6
d_call: .
clone_size: many
cdr3_aa: CASSQSGGNNSPLHF

v_call: TRBV20-1
j_call: TRBJ2-2
d_call: .
clone_size: many
cdr3_aa: CSARAGAQTGELFF

v_call: TRBV12-3/TRBV12-4
j_call: TRBJ2-2
d_call: .
clone_size: few
cdr3_aa: CASRLGIAGELFF

v_call: TRBV5-4
j_call: TRBJ2-3
d_call: TRBD2
clone_size: many
cdr3_aa: CASSLRSGSITDTQYF

v_call: TRBV6-1
j_call: TRBJ2-3
d_call: .
clone_size: many
cdr3_aa: CASTEWGGASDTQYF

v_call: TRBV5-6
j_call: TRBJ1-4
d_call: .
clone_size: .
cdr3_aa: CASSFRAGLNSEKLFF

v_call: TRBV30
j_call: TRBJ1-6
d_call: .
clone_size: .
cdr3_aa: CAWSPSWGGNSPLHF

v_call: TRBV20-1
j_call: TRBJ2-7
d_call: TRBD2
clone_size: many
cdr3_aa: CSAGPSGKHYEQYF

v_call: TRBV5-1
j_call: TRBJ2-1
d_call: TRBD2
clone_size: .
cdr3_aa: CASSPLAGADNEQFF